This TCR beta chain appears in the sequencing data of a study of shared clonotypes between healthy human individuals. Study processing details: Sequence data from immunoSEQ were junction-only and lacked quality scores; consequently, filtering differed. Only in-frame clones appear in the TCRdb table, and some are missing; sequencing was by immunoSEQ multiplex PCR. V, J and clone size are those of that table, while D and trimming were read from the DNA. The data show 170,000 or so clones, approximately 70% seen once. CDR1 is SQVTM, CDR2 ANQGSEA, per germline. This CDR3 is 11 amino acids long. V was trimmed by 7 bases and J by 3 bases, leaving 9 bases between them.

Input material: memory CD4+ T cells sorted from blood. Subset in this sample: CD45RA-negative fraction. The chain couples TRBV29-1 to TRBJ1-1; D gene unclear. This receptor was obtained from a man aged 30-40 years in good health. CDR3 sequence: CSAREYTEAFF. CDR3 nucleotide sequence: TGCAGCGCGAGGGAGTACACTGAAGCTTTCTTT.